The clone carrying this T cell receptor beta chain was counted at least ten times. Its antigen remains unknown. These data come from a study of T-cell reconstitution after alpha-beta-depleted transplantation in children. The CDR3 runs to 14 residues. Germline assignment: CDR1 LGHDT and CDR2 YNNKEL (reference sequence). V gave up 4 bases and J gave up 8 bases, with 15 bases separating them. Study-wide results and caveats: From newly produced T cells came most of the T-cell counts and diversity one year after transplant. Alpha-beta T cells present about two months after transplant were reported to originate from several hundred expanded graft clones.

Library preparation (for TCRbeta) was performed with unique molecular identifiers. MiXCR, applied by TCRdb to the PCR reads, yields one record per CDR3 protein. The data contain 250,000 or so distinct CDR3 sequences, approximately 8.9% of them singletons. The genes are TRBV3-1 and TRBJ2-1, with D unresolved. The input for sequencing was PBMCs, mostly from graft donor cells, taken 180 days after TCRalphabeta/CD19-depleted stem cell transplant. This TCR was sampled from a male patient aged 5 to 17 who had a stem cell transplant for acute lymphoblastic leukemia, so the T cells may come from the graft donor. CDR3 sequence: CASSRPGPLDEQFF. CDR3 nucleotides: TGTGCCAGCAGCCGCCCCGGCCCTCTCGATGAGCAGTTCTTC.